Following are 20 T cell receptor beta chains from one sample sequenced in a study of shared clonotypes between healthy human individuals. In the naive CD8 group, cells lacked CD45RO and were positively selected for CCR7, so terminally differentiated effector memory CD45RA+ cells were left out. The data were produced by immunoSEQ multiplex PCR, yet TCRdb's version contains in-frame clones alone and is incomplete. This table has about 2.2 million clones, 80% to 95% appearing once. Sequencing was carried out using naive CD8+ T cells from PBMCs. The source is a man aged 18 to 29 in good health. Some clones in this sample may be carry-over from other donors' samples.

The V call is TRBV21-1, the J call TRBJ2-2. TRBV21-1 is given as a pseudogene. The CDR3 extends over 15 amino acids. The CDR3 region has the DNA TGTGCCAGCAGCAAATACCCGGGGCCCACCGGGGAGCTGTTTTTT. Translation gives CASSKYPGPTGELFF.

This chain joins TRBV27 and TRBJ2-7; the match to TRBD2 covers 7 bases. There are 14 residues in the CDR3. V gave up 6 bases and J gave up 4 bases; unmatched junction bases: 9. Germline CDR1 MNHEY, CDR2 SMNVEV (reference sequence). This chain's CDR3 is CASSPSAGVYEQYF. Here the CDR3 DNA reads TGTGCCAGCAGCCCCTCTGCGGGAGTATACGAGCAGTACTTC.

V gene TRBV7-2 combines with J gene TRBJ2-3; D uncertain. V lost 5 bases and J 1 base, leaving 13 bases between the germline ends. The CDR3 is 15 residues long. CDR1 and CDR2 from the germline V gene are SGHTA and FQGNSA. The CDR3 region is CASSPPLRRTDTQYF. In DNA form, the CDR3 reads TGTGCCAGCAGCCCGCCTCTCCGGCGCACAGATACGCAGTATTTT.

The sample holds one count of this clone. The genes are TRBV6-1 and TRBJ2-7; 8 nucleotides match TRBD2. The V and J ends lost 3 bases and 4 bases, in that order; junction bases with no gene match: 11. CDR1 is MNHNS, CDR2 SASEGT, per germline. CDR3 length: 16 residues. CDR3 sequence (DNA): TGTGCCAGCAGTGAGAATTTAGCGGGGCGTACTTACGAGCAGTACTTC. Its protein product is CASSENLAGRTYEQYF.

CDR3 sequence (DNA): TGTGCCAGCAGTTTGGGCGAAGGAGCATACTACGAGCAGTACTTC. Protein: CASSLGEGAYYEQYF. The chain recombines TRBV6-1 with TRBJ2-7; D unclear. Looked up from germline, CDR1 is MNHNS and CDR2 is SASEGT. The V end lost 5 bases, the J end lost 3 bases, and 17 bases lay between the germline ends. The CDR3 length is 15 residues.

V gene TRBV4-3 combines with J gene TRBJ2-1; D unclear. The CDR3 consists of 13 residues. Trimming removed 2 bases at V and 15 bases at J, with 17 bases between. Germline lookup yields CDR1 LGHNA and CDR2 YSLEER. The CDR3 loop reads CASSQSRVQSPFF. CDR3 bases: TGCGCCAGCAGCCAAAGCCGGGTCCAGAGCCCGTTCTTC.

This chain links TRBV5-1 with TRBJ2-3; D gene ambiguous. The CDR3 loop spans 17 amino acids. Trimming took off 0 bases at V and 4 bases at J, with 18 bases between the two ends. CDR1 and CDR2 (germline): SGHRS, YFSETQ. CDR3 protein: CASSLAPGPLRADTQYF. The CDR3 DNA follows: TGCGCCAGCAGCTTGGCCCCCGGACCGCTAAGGGCAGATACGCAGTATTTT.

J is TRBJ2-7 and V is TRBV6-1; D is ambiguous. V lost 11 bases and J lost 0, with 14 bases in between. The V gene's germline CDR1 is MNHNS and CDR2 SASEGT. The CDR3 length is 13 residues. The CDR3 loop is CAGSGGFSYEQYF. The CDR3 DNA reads TGTGCCGGATCTGGCGGTTTCTCCTACGAGCAGTACTTC.

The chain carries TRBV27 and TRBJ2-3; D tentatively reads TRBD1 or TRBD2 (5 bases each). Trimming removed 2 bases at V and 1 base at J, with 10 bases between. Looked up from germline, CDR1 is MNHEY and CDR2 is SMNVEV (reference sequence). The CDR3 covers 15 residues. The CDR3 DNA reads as TGTGCCAGCAGTTTAGTCGGGACGGGCACAGATACGCAGTATTTT. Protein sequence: CASSLVGTGTDTQYF.

CDR3 protein: CASSFSREGPYEQYF. The CDR3 DNA reads as TGTGCCAGCAGTTTCTCACGGGAGGGCCCCTACGAGCAGTACTTC. The chain uses TRBV28 and TRBJ2-7; 8 nucleotides align to TRBD2. Germline V CDR1 and CDR2: MDHEN, SYDVKM. V shed 3 bases, J shed 2 bases, and the junction held 6 bases outside the gene matches. This CDR3 contains 15 residues.

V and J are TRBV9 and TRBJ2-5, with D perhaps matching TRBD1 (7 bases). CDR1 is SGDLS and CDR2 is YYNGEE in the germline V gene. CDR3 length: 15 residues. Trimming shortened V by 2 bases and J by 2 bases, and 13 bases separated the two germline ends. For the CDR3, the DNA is TGTGCCAGCAGCGTGCAGGGGGGACGACAAGAGACCCAGTACTTC. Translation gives CASSVQGGRQETQYF. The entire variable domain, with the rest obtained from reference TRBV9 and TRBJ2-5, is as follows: DSGVTQTPKHLITATGQRVTLRCSPRSGDLSVYWYQQSLDQGLQFLIQYYNGEERAKGNILERFSAQQFPDLHSELNLSSLELGDSALYFCASSVQGGRQETQYFGPGTRLLVL.

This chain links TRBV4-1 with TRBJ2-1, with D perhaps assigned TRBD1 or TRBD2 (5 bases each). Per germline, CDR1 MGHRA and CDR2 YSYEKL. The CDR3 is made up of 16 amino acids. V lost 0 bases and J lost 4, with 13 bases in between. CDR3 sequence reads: CASSQEGTQKYNEQFF. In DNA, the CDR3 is TGCGCCAGCAGCCAAGAGGGGACCCAAAAATACAATGAGCAGTTCTTC.

The CDR3 loop reads CASTWGEKLFF. The CDR3 coding sequence is TGTGCCAGCACCTGGGGGGAAAAACTGTTTTTT. V usage is TRBV25-1 and J usage is TRBJ1-4; D possibly corresponds to TRBD1 (5 bases). Per the germline V gene, CDR1 is MGHDK and CDR2 is SYGVNS. V lost 7 bases to trimming and J lost 8 bases, with 8 bases between them. The CDR3 consists of 11 residues.

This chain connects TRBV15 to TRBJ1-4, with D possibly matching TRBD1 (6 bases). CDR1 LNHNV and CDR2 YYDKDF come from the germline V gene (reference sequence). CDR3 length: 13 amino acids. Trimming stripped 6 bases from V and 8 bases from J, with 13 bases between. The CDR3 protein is CATSRRGGEKLFF. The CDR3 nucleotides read TGTGCCACCAGTCGCAGGGGTGGGGAAAAACTGTTTTTT.

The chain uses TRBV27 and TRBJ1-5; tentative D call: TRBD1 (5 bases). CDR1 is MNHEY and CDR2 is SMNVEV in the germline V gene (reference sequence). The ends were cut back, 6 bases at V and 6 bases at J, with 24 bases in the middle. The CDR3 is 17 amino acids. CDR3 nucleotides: TGTGCCAGCAGCCGCGTATCCGTCGGGGGGAGTAGTCAGCCCCAGCATTTT. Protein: CASSRVSVGGSSQPQHF.

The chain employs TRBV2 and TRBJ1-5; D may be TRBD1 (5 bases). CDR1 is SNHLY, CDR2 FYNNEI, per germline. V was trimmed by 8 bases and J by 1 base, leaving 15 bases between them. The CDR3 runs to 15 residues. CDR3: CASRDRPGSNQPQHF. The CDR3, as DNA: TGTGCCAGCCGGGACCGCCCAGGGAGCAATCAGCCCCAGCATTTT.

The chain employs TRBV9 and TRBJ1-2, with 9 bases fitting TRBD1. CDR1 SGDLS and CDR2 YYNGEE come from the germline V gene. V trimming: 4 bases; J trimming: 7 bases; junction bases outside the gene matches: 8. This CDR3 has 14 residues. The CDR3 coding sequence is TGTGCCAGCAGCTCCATCGGGACAGGGCTTGGCTACACCTTC. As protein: CASSSIGTGLGYTF.

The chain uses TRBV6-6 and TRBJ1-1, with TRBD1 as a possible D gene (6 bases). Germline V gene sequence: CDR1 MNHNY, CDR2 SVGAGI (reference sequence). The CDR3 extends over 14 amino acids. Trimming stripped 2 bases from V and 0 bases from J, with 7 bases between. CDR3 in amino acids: CASSYRGMNTEAFF. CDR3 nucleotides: TGTGCCAGCAGTTACAGGGGGATGAACACTGAAGCTTTCTTT.

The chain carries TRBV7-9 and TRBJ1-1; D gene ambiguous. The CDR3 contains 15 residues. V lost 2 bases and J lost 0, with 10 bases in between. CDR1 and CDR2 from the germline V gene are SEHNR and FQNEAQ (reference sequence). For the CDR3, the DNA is TGTGCCAGCAGCTTAATTGAACAAATGAACACTGAAGCTTTCTTT. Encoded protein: CASSLIEQMNTEAFF.

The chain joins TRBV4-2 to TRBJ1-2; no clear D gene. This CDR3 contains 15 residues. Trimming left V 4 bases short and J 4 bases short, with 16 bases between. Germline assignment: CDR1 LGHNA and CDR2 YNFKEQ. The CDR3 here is CASSPKNSPSYGYTF. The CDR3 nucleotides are TGTGCCAGCAGCCCTAAAAACAGCCCTTCCTATGGCTACACCTTC.